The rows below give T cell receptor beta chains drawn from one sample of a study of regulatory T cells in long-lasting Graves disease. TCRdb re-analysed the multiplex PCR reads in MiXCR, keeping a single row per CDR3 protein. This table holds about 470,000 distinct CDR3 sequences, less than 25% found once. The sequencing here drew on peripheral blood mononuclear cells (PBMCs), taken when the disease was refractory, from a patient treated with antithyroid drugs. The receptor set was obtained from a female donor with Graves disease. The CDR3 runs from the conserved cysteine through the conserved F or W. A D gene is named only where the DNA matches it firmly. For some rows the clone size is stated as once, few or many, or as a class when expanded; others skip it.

CDR3: CASSYTITGELFF
DNA: TGTGCCAGCAGTTACACTATTACCGGGGAGCTGTTTTTT
J: TRBJ2-2
V: TRBV6-2/TRBV6-3
D: NA
size: NA

CDR3: CASSWGTGAYQETQYF
DNA: TGTGCCAGTAGTTGGGGGACAGGGGCGTACCAAGAGACCCAGTACTTC
J: TRBJ2-5
V: TRBV19
D: TRBD1
size: NA

CDR3: CSARSLGTAYQETQYF
DNA: TGCAGTGCTAGATCGCTCGGGACAGCGTACCAAGAGACCCAGTACTTC
J: TRBJ2-5
V: TRBV20-1
D: TRBD1
size: many

CDR3: CASSFWDDRSGANVLTF
DNA: TGTGCTAGCAGTTTTTGGGACGACCGCTCTGGGGCCAACGTCCTGACTTTC
J: TRBJ2-6
V: TRBV7-7
D: NA
size: NA

CDR3: CSARDDLAGYTGELFF
DNA: TGCAGTGCTAGAGATGATCTAGCGGGGTACACCGGGGAGCTGTTTTTT
J: TRBJ2-2
V: TRBV20-1
D: TRBD2
size: few

CDR3: CASSEVGTEKAFF
DNA: TGCGCCAGCAGTGAAGTCGGGACCGAAAAAGCTTTCTTT
J: TRBJ1-1
V: TRBV10-1
D: NA
size: few

CDR3: CASSPRPGTEAFF
DNA: TGTGCCAGCAGCCCTAGACCTGGGACTGAAGCTTTCTTT
J: TRBJ1-1
V: TRBV11-2
D: NA
size: many

CDR3: CSVEAGNTIYF
DNA: TGCAGCGTTGAAGCAGGAAACACCATATATTTT
J: TRBJ1-3
V: TRBV29-1
D: NA
size: NA

CDR3: CSASPTWNTEAFF
DNA: TGCAGTGCTAGCCCCACATGGAACACTGAAGCTTTCTTT
J: TRBJ1-1
V: TRBV20-1
D: NA
size: few

CDR3: CSVGPLTAPYEQYF
DNA: TGCAGCGTGGGCCCCCTGACAGCCCCCTACGAGCAGTACTTC
J: TRBJ2-7
V: TRBV29-1
D: NA
size: many